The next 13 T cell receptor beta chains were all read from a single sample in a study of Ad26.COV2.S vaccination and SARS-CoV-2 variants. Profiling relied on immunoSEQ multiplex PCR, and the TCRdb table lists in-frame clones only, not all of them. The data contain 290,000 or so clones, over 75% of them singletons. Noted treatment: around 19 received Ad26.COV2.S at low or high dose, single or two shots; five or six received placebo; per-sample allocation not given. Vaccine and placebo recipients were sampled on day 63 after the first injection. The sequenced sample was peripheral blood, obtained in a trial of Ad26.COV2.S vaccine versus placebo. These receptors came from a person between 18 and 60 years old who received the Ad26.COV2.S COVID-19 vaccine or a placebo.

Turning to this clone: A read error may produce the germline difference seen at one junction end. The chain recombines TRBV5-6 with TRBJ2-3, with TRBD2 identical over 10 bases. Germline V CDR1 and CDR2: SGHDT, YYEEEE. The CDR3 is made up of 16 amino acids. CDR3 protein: CASSFNERGGTDTQYF. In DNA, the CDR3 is TGTGCCAGCAGCTTCAACGAGCGGGGGGGCACTGATACGCAGTATTTT.

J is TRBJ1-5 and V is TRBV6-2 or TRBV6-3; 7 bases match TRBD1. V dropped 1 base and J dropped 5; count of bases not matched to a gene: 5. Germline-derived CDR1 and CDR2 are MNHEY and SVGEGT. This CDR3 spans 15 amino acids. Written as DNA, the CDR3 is TGTGCCAGCAGTTACTGGGACAGCCACCATCAGCCCCAGCATTTT. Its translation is CASSYWDSHHQPQHF.

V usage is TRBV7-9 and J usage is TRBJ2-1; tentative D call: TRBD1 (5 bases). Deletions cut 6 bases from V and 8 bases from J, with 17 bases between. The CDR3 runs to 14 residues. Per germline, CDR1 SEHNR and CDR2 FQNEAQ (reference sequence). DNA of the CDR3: TGTGCCAGCAGGTCTCCTCCGGTAGGGGATGAGCAGTTCTTC. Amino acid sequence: CASRSPPVGDEQFF.

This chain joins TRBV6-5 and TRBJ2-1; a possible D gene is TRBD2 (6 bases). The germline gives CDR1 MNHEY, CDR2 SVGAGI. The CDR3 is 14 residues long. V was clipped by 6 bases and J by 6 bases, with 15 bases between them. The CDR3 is CASRLRGRGNEQFF. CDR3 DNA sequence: TGTGCCAGCAGGTTGCGGGGTCGGGGCAATGAGCAGTTCTTC.

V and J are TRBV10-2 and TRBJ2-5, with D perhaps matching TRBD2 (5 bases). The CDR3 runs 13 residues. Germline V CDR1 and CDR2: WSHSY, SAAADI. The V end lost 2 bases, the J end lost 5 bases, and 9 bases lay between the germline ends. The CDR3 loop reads CASSEEGRETQYF. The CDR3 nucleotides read TGCGCCAGCAGTGAGGAGGGTCGGGAGACCCAGTACTTC.

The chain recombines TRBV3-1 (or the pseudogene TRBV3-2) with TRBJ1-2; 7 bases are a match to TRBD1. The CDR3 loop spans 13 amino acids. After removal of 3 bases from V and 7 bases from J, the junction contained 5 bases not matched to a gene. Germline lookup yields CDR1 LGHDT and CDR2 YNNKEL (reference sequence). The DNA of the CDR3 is TGTGCCAGCAGCCAGTCAGGGGGGAGTGGCTACACCTTC. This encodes CASSQSGGSGYTF.

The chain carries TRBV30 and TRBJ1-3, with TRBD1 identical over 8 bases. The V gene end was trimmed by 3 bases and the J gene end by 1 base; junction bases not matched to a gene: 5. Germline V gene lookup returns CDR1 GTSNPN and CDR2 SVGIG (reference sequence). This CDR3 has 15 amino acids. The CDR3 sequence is CAWSYDRGSGNTIYF. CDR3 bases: TGTGCCTGGAGCTACGACAGGGGATCTGGAAACACCATATATTTT.

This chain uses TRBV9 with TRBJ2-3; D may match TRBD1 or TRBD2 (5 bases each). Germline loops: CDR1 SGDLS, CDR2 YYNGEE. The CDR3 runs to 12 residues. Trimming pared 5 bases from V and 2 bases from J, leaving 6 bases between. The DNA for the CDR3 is TGTGCCAGCAGAGGGACCACAGATACGCAGTATTTT. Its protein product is CASRGTTDTQYF.

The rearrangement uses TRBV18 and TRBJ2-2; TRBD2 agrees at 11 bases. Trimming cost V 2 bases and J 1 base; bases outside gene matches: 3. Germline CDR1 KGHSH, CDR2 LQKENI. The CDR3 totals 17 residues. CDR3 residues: CASSPGTSGRNTGELFF. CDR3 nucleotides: TGTGCCAGCTCACCAGGTACTAGCGGGAGGAACACCGGGGAGCTGTTTTTT.

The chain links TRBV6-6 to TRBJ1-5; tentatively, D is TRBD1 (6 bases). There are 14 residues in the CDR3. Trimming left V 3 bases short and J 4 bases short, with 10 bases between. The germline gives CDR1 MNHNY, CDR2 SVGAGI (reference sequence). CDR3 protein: CASSYRGGNQPQHF. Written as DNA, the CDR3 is TGTGCCAGCAGTTATCGAGGGGGGAATCAGCCCCAGCATTTT.

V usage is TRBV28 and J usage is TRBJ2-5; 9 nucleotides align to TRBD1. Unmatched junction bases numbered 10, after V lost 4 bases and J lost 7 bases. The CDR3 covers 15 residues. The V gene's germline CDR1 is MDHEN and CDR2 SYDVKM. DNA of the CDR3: TGTGCCAGCAGTTCCACGGGACAGGGTCTAAGGACCCAGTACTTC. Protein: CASSSTGQGLRTQYF. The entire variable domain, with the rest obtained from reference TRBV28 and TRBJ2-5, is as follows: DVKVTQSSRYLVKRTGEKVFLECVQDMDHENMFWYRQDPGLGLRLIYFSYDVKMKEKGDIPEGYSVSREKKERFSLILESASTNQTSMYLCASSSTGQGLRTQYFGPGTRLLVL.

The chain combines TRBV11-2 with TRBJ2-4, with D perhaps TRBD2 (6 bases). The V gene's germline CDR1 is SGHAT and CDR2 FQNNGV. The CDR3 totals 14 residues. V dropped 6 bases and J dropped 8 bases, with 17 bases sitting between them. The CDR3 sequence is CASRTIREWDIQYF. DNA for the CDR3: TGTGCCAGCAGAACAATACGGGAGTGGGACATTCAGTACTTC.

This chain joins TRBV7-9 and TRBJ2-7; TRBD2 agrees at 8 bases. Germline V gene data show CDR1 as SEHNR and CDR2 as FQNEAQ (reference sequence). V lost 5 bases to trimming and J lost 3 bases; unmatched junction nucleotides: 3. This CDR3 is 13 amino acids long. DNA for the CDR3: TGTGCCAGCAGCCCCGGGGGGGTCTACGAGCAGTACTTC. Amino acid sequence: CASSPGGVYEQYF.